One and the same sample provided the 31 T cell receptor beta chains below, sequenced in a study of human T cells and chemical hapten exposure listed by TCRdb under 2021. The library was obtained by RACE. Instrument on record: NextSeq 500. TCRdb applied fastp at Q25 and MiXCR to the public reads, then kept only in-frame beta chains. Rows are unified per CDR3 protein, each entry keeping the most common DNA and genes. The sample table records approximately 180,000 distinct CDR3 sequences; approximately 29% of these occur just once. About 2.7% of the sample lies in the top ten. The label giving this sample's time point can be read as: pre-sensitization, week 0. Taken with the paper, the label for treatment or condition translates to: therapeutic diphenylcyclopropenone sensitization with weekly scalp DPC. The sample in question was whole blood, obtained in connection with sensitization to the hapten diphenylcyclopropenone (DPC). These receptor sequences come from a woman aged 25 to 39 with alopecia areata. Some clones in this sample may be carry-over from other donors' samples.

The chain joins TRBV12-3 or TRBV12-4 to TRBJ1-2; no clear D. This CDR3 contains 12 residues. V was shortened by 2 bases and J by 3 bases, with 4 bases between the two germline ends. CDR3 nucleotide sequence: TGTGCCAGCAGTTTATTCGACTATGGCTACACCTTC. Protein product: CASSLFDYGYTF.

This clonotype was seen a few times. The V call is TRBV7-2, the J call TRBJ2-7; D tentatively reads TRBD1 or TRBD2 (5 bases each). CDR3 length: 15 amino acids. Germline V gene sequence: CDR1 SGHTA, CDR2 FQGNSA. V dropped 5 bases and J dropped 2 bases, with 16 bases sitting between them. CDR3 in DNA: TGTGCCAGCAGCCACGCCGACGGGGCAACCTACGAGCAGTACTTC. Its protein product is CASSHADGATYEQYF. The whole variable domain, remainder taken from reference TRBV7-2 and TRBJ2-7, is GAGVSQSPSNKVTEKGKDVELRCDPISGHTALYWYRQSLGQGLEFLIYFQGNSAPDKSGLPSDRFSAERTGGSVSTLTIQRTQQEDSAVYLCASSHADGATYEQYFGPGTRLTVT.

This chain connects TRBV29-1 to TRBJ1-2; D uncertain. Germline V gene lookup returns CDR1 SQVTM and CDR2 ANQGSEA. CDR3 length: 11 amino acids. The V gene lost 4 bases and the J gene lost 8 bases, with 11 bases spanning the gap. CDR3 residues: CSVGSGRGYTF. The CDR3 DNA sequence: TGCAGCGTTGGGTCGGGGAGGGGCTACACCTTC.

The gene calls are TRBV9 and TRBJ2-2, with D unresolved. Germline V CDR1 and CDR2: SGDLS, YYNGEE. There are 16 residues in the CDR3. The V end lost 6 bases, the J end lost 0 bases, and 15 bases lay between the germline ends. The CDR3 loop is CASTVTPEPNTGELFF. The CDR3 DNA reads TGTGCCAGCACCGTCACACCAGAGCCGAACACCGGGGAGCTGTTTTTT.

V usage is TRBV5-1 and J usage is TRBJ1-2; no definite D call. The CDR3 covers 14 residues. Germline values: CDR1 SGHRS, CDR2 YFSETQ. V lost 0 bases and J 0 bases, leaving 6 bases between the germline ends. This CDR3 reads CASSLEGTNYGYTF. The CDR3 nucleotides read TGCGCCAGCAGCTTGGAGGGTACTAACTATGGCTACACCTTC. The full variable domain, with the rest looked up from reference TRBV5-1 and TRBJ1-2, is KAGVTQTPRYLIKTRGQQVTLSCSPISGHRSVSWYQQTPGQGLQFLFEYFSETQRNKGNFPGRFSGRQFSNSRSEMNVSTLELGDSALYLCASSLEGTNYGYTFGSGTRLTVV.

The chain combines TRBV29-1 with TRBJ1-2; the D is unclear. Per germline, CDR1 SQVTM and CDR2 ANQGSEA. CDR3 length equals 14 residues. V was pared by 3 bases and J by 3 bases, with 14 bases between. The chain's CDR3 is CSVEAGRNYYGYTF. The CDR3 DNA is TGCAGCGTTGAGGCTGGCCGGAATTACTATGGCTACACCTTC.

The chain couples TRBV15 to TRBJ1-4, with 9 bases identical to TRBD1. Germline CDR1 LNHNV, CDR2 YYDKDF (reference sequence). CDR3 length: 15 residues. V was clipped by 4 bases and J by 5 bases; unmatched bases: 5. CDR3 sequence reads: CATSTLTGGNEKLFF. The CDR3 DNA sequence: TGTGCCACCAGCACCCTAACAGGGGGCAATGAAAAACTGTTTTTT.

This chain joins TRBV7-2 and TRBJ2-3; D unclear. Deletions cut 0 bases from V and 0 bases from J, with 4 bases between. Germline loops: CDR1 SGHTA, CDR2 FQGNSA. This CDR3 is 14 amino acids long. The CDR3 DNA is TGTGCCAGCAGCTTAGCGGCCAGCACAGATACGCAGTATTTT. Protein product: CASSLAASTDTQYF.

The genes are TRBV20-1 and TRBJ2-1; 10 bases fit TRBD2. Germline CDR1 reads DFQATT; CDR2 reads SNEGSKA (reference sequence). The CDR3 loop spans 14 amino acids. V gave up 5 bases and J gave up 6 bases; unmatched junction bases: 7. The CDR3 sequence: CSAPGSSGSNEQFF. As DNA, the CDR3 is TGCAGTGCTCCAGGGTCTAGCGGGAGCAATGAGCAGTTCTTC.

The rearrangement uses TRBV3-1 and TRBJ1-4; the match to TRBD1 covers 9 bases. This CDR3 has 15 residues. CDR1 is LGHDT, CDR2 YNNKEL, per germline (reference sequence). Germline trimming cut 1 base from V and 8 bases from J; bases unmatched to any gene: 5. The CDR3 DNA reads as TGTGCCAGCAGCCAAGTACGACAGGGGGGCGAAAAACTGTTTTTT. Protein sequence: CASSQVRQGGEKLFF.

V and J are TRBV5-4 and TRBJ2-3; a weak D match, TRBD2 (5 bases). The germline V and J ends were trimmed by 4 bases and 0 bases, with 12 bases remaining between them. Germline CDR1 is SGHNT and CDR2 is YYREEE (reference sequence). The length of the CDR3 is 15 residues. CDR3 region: CASSSGEFSTDTQYF. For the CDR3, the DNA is TGTGCCAGCAGCAGCGGAGAATTCAGCACAGATACGCAGTATTTT.

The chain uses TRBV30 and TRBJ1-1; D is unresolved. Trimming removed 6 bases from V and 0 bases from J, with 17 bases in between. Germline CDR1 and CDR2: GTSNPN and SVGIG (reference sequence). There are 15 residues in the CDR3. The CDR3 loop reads CACSPGHPMNTEAFF. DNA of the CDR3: TGTGCCTGCTCCCCGGGTCACCCTATGAACACTGAAGCTTTCTTT.

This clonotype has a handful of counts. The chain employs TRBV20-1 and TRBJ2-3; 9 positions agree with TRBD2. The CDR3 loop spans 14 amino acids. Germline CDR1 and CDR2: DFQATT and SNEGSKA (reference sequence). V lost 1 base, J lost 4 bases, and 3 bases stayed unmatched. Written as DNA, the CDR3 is TGCAGTGCTAGAGTACCTAGCGGGGCAGATACGCAGTATTTT. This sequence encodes CSARVPSGADTQYF.

CDR3 bases: TGTGCCAGCAGTAGCGAGGGGACGAACACTGAAGCTTTCTTT. It translates to CASSSEGTNTEAFF. V gene TRBV11-1 combines with J gene TRBJ1-1; D is possibly TRBD1 (5 bases). The CDR3 length is 14 residues. V lost 6 bases to trimming and J lost 1 base, with 12 bases between them. Germline V gene sequence: CDR1 SGHAT, CDR2 FQDESV (reference sequence).

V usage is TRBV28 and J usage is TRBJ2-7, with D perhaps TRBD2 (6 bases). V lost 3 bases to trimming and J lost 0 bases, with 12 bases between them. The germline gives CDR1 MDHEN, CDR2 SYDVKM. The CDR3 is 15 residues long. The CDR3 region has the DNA TGTGCCAGCAGTTTCCCTGGAGGGAGCTCCTACGAGCAGTACTTC. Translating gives CASSFPGGSSYEQYF.

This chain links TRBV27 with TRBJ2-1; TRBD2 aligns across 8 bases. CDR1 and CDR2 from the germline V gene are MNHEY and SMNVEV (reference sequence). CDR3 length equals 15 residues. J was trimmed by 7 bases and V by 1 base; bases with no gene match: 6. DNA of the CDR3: TGTGCCAGCAGTTTATACGGGGGGGCTGGAAATGAGCAGTTCTTC. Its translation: CASSLYGGAGNEQFF.

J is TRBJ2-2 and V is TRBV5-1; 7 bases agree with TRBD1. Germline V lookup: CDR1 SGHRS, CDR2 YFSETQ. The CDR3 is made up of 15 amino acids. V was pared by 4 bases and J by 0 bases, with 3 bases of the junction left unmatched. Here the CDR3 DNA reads TGCGCCAGCAGCCGGGGACAGCCGAACACCGGGGAGCTGTTTTTT. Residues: CASSRGQPNTGELFF.

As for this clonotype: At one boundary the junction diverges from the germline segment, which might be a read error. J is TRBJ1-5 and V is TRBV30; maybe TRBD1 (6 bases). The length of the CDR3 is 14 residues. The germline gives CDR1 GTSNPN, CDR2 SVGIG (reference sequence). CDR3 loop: CARSIDRFGQPQHF. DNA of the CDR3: TGTGCCCGGAGTATTGACAGGTTCGGTCAGCCCCAGCATTTT.

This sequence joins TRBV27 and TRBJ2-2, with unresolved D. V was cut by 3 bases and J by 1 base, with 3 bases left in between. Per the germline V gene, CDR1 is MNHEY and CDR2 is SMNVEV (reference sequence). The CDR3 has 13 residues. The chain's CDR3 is CASSFQNTGELFF. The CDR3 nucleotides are TGTGCCAGCAGTTTCCAGAACACCGGGGAGCTGTTTTTT.

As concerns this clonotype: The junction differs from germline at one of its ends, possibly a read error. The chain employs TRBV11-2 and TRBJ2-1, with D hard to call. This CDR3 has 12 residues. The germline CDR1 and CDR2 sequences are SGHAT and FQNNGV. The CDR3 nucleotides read TGTGCCAGCAGCTTATTTGGAAATGGGCAGTTCTTC. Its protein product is CASSLFGNGQFF.

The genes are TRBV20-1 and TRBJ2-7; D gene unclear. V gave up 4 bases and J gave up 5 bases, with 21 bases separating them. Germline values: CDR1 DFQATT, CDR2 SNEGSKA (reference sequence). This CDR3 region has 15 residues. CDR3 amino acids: CSATSGNAARDEQYF. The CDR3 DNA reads TGCAGTGCTACCTCCGGCAATGCTGCTAGGGACGAGCAGTACTTC.

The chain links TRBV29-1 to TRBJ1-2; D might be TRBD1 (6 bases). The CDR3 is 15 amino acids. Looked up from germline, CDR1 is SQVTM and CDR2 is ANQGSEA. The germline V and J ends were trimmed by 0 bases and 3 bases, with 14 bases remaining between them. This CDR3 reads CSVEDRQVIHYGYTF. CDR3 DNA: TGCAGCGTTGAAGATCGACAGGTGATACACTATGGCTACACCTTC.

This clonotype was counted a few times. The CDR3, as DNA: TGCAGTGCTAAGGGGCCCCCAGGGACCGGGGAGCTGTTTTTT. Its protein is CSAKGPPGTGELFF. V is TRBV20-1 and J is TRBJ2-2, with D possibly TRBD1 on 5 matching bases. Trimming shortened V by 4 bases and J by 5 bases, and 14 bases separated the two germline ends. There are 14 residues in the CDR3. Germline V gene sequence: CDR1 DFQATT, CDR2 SNEGSKA (reference sequence).

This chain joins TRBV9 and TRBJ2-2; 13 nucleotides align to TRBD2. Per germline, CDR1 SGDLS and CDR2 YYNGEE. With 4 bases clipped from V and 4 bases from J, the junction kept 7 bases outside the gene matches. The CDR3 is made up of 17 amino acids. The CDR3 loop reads CASSPWGLAGPTGELFF. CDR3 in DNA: TGTGCCAGCAGCCCTTGGGGACTAGCGGGGCCCACCGGGGAGCTGTTTTTT.

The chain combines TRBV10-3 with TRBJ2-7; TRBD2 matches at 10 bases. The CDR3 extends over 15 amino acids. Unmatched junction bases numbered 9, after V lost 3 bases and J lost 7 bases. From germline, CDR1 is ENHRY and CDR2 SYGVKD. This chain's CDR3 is CAISDQLAGLGEQYF. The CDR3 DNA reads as TGTGCCATCAGTGATCAACTAGCGGGGCTCGGGGAGCAGTACTTC.

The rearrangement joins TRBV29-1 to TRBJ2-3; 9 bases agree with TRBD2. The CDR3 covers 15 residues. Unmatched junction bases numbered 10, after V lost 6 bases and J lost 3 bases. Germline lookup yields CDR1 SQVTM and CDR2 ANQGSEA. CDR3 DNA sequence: TGCAGCGTACAGCGGGGGGCCGTCGGAACAGATACGCAGTATTTT. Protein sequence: CSVQRGAVGTDTQYF.

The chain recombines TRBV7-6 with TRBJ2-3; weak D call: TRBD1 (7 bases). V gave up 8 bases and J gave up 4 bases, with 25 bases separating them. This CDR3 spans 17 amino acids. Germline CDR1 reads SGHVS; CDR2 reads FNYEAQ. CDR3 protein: CASVQGPAGRKADTQYF. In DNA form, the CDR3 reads TGTGCCAGCGTACAGGGGCCGGCAGGGAGGAAGGCAGATACGCAGTATTTT.

The CDR3 DNA reads TGTGCCAGCAGTGAATATCGGTGGGACCATGGCTACACCTTC. Protein product: CASSEYRWDHGYTF. The chain employs TRBV25-1 and TRBJ1-2; maybe TRBD1 (5 bases). In germline, CDR1 is MGHDK, CDR2 SYGVNS. This CDR3 contains 14 residues. Trimming cost V 0 bases and J 6 bases, with 11 bases left between them.

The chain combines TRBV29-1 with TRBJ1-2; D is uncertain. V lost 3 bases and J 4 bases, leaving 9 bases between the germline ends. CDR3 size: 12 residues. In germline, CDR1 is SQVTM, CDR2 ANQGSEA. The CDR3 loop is CSVELRPYGYTF. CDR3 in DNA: TGCAGCGTTGAGCTCCGACCCTATGGCTACACCTTC.

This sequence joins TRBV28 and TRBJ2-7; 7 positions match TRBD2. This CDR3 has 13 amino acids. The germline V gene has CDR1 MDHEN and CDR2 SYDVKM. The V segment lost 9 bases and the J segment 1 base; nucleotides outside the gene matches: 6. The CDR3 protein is CASGGVLSYEQYF. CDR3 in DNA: TGTGCCAGTGGGGGGGTTTTATCCTACGAGCAGTACTTC.

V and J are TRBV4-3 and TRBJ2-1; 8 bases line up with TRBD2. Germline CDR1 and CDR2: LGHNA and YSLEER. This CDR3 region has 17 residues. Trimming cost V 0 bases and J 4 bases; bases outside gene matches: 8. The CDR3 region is CASSQEFEREYYNEQFF. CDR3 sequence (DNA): TGCGCCAGCAGCCAAGAATTCGAGCGGGAGTATTACAATGAGCAGTTCTTC.